This record covers a single TCR beta chain. The data stem from a study of blood T cell repertoires in COVID-19. Using immunoSEQ multiplex PCR, the repertoire was profiled, and TCRdb retains in-frame clones only, with some absent. Among over 350,000 clones listed, approximately 90% were seen once. The CDR3 covers 14 residues. V was shortened by 4 bases and J by 0 bases, with 9 bases between the two germline ends. The germline V gene encodes CDR1 SGHDN and CDR2 FVKESK. The chain has TRBV14 and TRBJ1-1; possibly TRBD1 for D (5 bases). This TCR was sampled from a woman aged 18-29 years who had recovered from COVID-19. The sequenced sample consisted of PBMCs or T cells enriched from blood (not recorded which). CDR3 residues: CASSPGSMNTEAFF. The CDR3 region has the DNA TGTGCCAGCAGCCCAGGGTCCATGAACACTGAAGCTTTCTTT.